This TCR beta chain was found in a study of cytomegalovirus exposure and HLA in healthy donors. With 60 Vbeta and 13 Jbeta primers, the PCR was carried out. Sequencing used immunoSEQ multiplex PCR; TCRdb keeps in-frame clones, though not all of them. The sample lists over 150,000 clones, about four fifths occurring once. This CDR3 is 17 amino acids long. Germline V gives CDR1 MNHEY, CDR2 SMNVEV (reference sequence). V gave up 0 bases and J gave up 2 bases, with 11 bases separating them. The chain employs TRBV27 and TRBJ2-6; weak D call: TRBD2 (7 bases). The source of this sequence is a man aged 18 to 30 in good health and CMV-seronegative. The sample taken for sequencing was PBMCs. CDR3 sequence (DNA): TGTGCCAGCAGTTTATCGGGAGGGGGAACTGGGGCCAACGTCCTGACTTTC. Translating it yields CASSLSGGGTGANVLTF.